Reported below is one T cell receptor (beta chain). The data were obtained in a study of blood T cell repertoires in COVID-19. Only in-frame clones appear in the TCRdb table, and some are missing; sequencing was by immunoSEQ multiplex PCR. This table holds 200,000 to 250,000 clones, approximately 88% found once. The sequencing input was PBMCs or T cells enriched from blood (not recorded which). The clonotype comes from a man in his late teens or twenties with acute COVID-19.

The CDR3 loop reads CATSEAGTSGRYGVYNEQFF. CDR3 DNA sequence: TGTGCCACCAGTGAGGCCGGGACTAGCGGGAGATACGGGGTCTACAATGAGCAGTTCTTC. The chain combines TRBV24-1 with TRBJ2-1, with 14 bases matching TRBD2. J gave up 3 bases and V 4 bases, and 13 bases lay outside the gene matches. CDR3 length: 20 amino acids. Per germline, CDR1 KGHDR and CDR2 SFDVKD.